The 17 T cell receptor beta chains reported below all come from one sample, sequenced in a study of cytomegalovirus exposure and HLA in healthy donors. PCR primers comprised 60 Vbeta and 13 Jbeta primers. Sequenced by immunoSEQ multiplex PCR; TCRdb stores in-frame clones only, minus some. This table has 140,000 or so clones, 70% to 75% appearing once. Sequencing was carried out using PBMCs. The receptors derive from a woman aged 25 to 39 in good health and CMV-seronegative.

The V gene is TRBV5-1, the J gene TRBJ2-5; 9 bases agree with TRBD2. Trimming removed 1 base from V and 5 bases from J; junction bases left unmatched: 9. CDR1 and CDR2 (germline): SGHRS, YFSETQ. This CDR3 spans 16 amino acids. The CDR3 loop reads CASSLFGSGGEETQYF. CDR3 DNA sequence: TGCGCCAGCAGCTTGTTTGGTAGCGGGGGTGAGGAGACCCAGTACTTC.

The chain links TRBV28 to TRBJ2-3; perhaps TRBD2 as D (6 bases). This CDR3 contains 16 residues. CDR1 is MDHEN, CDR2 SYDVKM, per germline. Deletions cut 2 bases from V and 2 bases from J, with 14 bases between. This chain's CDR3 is CASSLLLQRVTDTQYF. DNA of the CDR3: TGTGCCAGCAGTTTACTATTGCAGCGGGTCACAGATACGCAGTATTTT.

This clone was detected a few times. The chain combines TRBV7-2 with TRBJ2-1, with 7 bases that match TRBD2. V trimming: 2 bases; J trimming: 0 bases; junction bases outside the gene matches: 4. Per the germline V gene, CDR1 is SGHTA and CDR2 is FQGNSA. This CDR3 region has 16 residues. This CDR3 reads CASSLSGGSSYNEQFF. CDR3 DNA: TGTGCCAGCAGCTTATCGGGAGGCAGCTCCTACAATGAGCAGTTCTTC.

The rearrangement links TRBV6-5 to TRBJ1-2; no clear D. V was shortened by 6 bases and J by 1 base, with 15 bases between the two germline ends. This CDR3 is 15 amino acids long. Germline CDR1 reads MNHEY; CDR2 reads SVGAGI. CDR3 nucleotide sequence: TGTGCCAGCAGAGCTAACAGTGCCCGTAACTATGGCTACACCTTC. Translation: CASRANSARNYGYTF.

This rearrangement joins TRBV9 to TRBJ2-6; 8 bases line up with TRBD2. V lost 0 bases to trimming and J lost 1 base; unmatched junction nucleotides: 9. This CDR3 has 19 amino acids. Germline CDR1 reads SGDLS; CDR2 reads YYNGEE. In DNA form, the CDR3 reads TGTGCCAGCAGCGTAGGGGGGGGGACTAGGTCATCTGGGGCCAACGTCCTGACTTTC. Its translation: CASSVGGGTRSSGANVLTF.

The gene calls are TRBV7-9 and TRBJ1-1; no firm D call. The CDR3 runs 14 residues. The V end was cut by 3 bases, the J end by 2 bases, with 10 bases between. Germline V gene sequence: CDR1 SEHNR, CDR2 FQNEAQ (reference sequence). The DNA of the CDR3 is TGTGCCAGCAGCTTCGAGGCACCAAACACTGAAGCTTTCTTT. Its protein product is CASSFEAPNTEAFF.

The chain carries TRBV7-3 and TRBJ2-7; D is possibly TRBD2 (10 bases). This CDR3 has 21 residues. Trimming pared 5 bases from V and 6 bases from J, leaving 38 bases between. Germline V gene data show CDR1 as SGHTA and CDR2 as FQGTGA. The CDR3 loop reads CASSPRDRVFTSGDPLSEQYF. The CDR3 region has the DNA TGTGCCAGCAGCCCCCGGGACAGGGTATTTACTAGCGGGGACCCACTAAGCGAGCAGTACTTC. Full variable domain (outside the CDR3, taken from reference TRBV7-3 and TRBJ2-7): GAGVSQTPSNKVTEKGKYVELRCDPISGHTALYWYRQSLGQGPEFLIYFQGTGAADDSGLPNDRFFAVRPEGSVSTLKIQRTERGDSAVYLCASSPRDRVFTSGDPLSEQYFGPGTRLTVT.

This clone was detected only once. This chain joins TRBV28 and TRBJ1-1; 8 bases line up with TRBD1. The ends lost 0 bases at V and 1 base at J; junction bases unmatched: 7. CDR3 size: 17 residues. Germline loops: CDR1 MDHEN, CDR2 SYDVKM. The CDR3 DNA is TGTGCCAGCAGTTTATGGGCAGGGGGCAGGGGGAACACTGAAGCTTTCTTT. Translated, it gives CASSLWAGGRGNTEAFF.

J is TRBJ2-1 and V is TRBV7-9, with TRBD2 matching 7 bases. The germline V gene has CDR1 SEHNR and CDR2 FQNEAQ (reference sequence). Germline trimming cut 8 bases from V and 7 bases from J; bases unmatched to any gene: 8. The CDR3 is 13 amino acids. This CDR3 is CASGRAGTNEQFF. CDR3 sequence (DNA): TGTGCCAGCGGGAGGGCCGGTACGAATGAGCAGTTCTTC.

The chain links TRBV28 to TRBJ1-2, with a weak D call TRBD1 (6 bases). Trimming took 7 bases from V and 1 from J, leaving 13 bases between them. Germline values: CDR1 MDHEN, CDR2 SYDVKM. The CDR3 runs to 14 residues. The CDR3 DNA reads TGTGCCAGCATTATGACAGGACTTAACTATGGCTACACCTTC. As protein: CASIMTGLNYGYTF.

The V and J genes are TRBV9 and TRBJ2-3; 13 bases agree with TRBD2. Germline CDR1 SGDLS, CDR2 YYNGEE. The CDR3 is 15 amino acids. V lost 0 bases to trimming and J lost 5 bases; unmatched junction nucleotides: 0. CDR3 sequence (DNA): TGTGCCAGCAGCGTAGGGACTAGCGGGAGAGATACGCAGTATTTT. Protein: CASSVGTSGRDTQYF.

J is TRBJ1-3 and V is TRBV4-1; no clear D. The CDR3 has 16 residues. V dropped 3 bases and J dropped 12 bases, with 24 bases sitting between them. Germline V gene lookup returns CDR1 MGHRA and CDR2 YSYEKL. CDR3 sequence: CASSQDSSSEWRRIYF. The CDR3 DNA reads TGCGCCAGCAGCCAGGATAGCAGCTCCGAGTGGCGACGCATATATTTT.

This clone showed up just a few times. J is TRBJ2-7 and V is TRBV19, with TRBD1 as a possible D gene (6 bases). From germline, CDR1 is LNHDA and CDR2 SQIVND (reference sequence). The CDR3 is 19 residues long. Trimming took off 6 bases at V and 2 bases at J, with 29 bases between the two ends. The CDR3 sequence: CASSSPRGIGTEKTYEQYF. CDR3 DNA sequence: TGTGCCAGTAGCTCGCCTAGGGGGATAGGGACGGAGAAAACCTACGAGCAGTACTTC.

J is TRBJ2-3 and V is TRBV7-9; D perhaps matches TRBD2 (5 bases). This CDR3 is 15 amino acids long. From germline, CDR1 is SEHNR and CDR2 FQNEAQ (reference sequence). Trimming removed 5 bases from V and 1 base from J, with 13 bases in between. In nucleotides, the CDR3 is TGTGCCAGCAGCGATGGAGGAGGAGGCACAGATACGCAGTATTTT. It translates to CASSDGGGGTDTQYF.

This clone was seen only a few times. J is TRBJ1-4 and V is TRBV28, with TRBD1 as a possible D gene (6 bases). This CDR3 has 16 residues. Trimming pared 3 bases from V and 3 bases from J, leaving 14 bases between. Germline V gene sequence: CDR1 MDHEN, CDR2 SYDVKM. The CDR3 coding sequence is TGTGCCAGCAGTTTCGCCGGGGGGGCGGCTAATGAAAAACTGTTTTTT. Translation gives CASSFAGGAANEKLFF.

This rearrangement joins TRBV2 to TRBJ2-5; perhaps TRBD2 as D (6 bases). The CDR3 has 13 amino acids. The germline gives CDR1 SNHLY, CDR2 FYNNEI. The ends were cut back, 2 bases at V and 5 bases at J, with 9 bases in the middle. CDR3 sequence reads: CASSEFGGETQYF. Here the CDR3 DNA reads TGTGCCAGCAGTGAATTTGGGGGGGAGACCCAGTACTTC.

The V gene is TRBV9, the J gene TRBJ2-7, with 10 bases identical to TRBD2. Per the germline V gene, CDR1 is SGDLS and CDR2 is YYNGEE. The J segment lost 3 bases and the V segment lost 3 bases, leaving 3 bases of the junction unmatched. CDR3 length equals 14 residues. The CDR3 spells CASSDKREGYEQYF. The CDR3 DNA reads TGTGCCAGCAGCGATAAGCGGGAGGGCTACGAGCAGTACTTC.